This T cell receptor (beta chain) was identified during a study of liver allograft versus peripheral blood T cells. At the level of the study: Recipients' peripheral blood served as the comparator for T cell receptor repertoires in transplanted livers.

This clonotype is judged medium-sized (0.01 to 0.1%). The antigen is unknown. TCRdb itself ran the reads through MiXCR, one entry per CDR3 protein. The repertoire holds around 11,000 distinct CDR3 sequences, with under 30% as singletons. The CDR3 is 15 amino acids. Germline loops: CDR1 SGHTA, CDR2 FQGNSA. V was shortened by 0 bases and J by 0 bases, with 8 bases between the two germline ends. Study conclusions and caveats: Reported data describe T cell receptor repertoires within liver allografts as differing from those in peripheral blood.

The rearrangement links TRBV7-2 to TRBJ1-1, with a possible D match to TRBD1 (6 bases). The source is a human patient who had a liver transplant. Some of the T cells may derive from the graft donor. The CDR3 DNA follows: TGTGCCAGCAGCTTAGCGGGGACATTGAACACTGAAGCTTTCTTT. Its translation: CASSLAGTLNTEAFF.